This T cell receptor (beta chain) comes out of a study of cytomegalovirus exposure and HLA in healthy donors. About the study: One earlier analysis, a look at 180 million or so T cells, found more than 100 million unique TCR beta sequences.

As to this clone: Its specificity is unknown.

CDR1 SGHRS and CDR2 YFSETQ come from the germline V gene. The length of the CDR3 is 18 residues. With V trimmed by 3 bases and J by 4 bases, 18 bases remained unmatched. Notes on the study in general: A later analysis reportedly found that, within productive TCRs, an Asian-associated ancestry cluster had fewer N-insertions than the mean observed across the roughly 610 donors. Researchers reported in a later analysis that a missense DCLRE1C variant was tied to TCR beta V- and J-gene trimming.

This PCR relied on a set of 60 Vbeta primers and 13 Jbeta primers. Sequenced by immunoSEQ multiplex PCR; TCRdb stores in-frame clones only, minus some. The profile shows about 140,000 clones, 75% to 85% of them singletons. The genes are TRBV5-1 and TRBJ1-1; 7 bases are shared with TRBD1. The sequenced material came from PBMCs. The receptor comes from a man aged 45-60 years in good health and CMV-seronegative. CDR3 nucleotide sequence: TGCGCCAGCAGCTCTCCACGACAGGGAGGCCAGGGAAGCACTGAAGCTTTCTTT. As protein: CASSSPRQGGQGSTEAFF.